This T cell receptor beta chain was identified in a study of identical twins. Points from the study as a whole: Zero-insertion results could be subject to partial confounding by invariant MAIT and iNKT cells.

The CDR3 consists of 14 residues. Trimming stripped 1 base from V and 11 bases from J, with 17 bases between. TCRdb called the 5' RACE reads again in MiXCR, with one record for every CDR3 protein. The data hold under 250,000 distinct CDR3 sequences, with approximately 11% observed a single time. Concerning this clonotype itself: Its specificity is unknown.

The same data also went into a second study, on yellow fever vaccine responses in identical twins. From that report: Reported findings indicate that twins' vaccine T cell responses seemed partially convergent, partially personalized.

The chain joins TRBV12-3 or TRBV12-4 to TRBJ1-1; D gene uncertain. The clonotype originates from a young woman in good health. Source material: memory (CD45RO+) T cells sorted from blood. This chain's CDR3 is CASSLGLAGDVAFF. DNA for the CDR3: TGTGCCAGCAGTTTAGGATTGGCGGGTGATGTGGCTTTCTTT.